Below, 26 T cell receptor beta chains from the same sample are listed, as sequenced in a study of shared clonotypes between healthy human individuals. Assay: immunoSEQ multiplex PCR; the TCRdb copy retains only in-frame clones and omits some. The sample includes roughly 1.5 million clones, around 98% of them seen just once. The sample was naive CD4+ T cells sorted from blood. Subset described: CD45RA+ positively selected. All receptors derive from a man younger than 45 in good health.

CDR3 sequence: CASSTGGISQETQYF. CDR3 bases: TGTGCCAGCAGCACAGGGGGCATAAGTCAAGAGACCCAGTACTTC. The V and J genes are TRBV5-4 and TRBJ2-5, with 9 positions matching TRBD1. J was trimmed by 2 bases and V by 4 bases; bases with no gene match: 6. The CDR3 runs 15 residues. CDR1 and CDR2 from the germline V gene are SGHNT and YYREEE (reference sequence).

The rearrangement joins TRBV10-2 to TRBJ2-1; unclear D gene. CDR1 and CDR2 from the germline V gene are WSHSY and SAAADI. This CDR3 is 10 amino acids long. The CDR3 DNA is TGCGCGACCAAGGTGATAGAGCAGTTCTTC. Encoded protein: CATKVIEQFF.

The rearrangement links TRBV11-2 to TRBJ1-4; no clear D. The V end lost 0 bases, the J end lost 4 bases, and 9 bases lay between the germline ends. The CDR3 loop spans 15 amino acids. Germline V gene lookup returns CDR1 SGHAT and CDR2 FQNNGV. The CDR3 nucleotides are TGTGCCAGCAGCTTAGATGTACGCCTTAATGAAAAACTGTTTTTT. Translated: CASSLDVRLNEKLFF. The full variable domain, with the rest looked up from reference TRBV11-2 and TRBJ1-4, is EAGVAQSPRYKIIEKRQSVAFWCNPISGHATLYWYQQILGQGPKLLIQFQNNGVVDDSQLPKDRFSAERLKGVDSTLKIQPAKLEDSAVYLCASSLDVRLNEKLFFGSGTQLSVL.

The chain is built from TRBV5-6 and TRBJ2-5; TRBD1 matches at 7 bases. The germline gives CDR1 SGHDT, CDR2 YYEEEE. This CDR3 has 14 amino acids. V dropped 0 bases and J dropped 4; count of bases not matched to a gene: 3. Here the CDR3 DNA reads TGTGCCAGCAGCTTGGTAACAGGGGCAGAGACCCAGTACTTC. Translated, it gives CASSLVTGAETQYF.

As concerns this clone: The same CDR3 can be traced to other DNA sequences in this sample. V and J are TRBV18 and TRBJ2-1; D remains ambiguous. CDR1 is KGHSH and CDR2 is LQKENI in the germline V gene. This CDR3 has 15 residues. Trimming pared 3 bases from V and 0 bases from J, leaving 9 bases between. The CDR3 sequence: CASSPDLSSYNEQFF. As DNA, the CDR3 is TGTGCCAGCTCACCCGACTTGAGCTCCTACAATGAGCAGTTCTTC. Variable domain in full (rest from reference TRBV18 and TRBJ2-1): NAGVMQNPRHLVRRRGQEARLRCSPMKGHSHVYWYRQLPEEGLKFMVYLQKENIIDESGMPKERFSAEFPKEGPSILRIQQVVRGDSAAYFCASSPDLSSYNEQFFGPGTRLTVL.

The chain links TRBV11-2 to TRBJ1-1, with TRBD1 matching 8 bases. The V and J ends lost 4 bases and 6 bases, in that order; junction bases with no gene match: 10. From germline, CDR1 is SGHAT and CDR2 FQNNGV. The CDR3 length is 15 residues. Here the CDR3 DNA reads TGTGCCAGCAGCTCAAAGGACAGGGTAAGCGCTGAAGCTTTCTTT. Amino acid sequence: CASSSKDRVSAEAFF.

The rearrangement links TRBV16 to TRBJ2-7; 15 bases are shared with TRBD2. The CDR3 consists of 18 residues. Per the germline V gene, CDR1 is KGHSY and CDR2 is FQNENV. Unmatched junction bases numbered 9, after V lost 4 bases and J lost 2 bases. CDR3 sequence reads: CASSPKPGLAGGTYEQYF. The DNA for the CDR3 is TGTGCCAGCAGCCCCAAACCGGGACTAGCGGGAGGTACCTACGAGCAGTACTTC.

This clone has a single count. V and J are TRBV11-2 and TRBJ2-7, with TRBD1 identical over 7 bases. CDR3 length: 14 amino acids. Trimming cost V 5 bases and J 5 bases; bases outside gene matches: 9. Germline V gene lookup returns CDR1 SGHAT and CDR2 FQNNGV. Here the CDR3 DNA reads TGTGCCAGCAGCCTAGTGCTACAGGGGAACGAGCAGTACTTC. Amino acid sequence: CASSLVLQGNEQYF.

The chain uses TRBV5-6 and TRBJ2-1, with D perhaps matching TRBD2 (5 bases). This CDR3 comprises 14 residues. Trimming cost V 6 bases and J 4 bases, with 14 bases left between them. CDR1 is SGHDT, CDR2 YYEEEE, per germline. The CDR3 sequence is CASTWGSEYNEQFF. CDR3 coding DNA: TGTGCCAGCACCTGGGGTAGCGAGTACAATGAGCAGTTCTTC.

The DNA for the CDR3 is TGTGCCAGCAGTGAAAGGTGGGCTAGCGGGACTAGCACAGATACGCAGTATTTT. Protein: CASSERWASGTSTDTQYF. V and J are TRBV2 and TRBJ2-3; 9 nucleotides line up with TRBD2. CDR1 SNHLY and CDR2 FYNNEI come from the germline V gene. J was trimmed by 0 bases and V by 2 bases; bases with no gene match: 9. The length of the CDR3 is 18 residues. Variable domain in full (rest from reference TRBV2 and TRBJ2-3): EPEVTQTPSHQVTQMGQEVILRCVPISNHLYFYWYRQILGQKVEFLVSFYNNEISEKSEIFDDQFSVERPDGSNFTLKIRSTKLEDSAMYFCASSERWASGTSTDTQYFGPGTRLTVL.

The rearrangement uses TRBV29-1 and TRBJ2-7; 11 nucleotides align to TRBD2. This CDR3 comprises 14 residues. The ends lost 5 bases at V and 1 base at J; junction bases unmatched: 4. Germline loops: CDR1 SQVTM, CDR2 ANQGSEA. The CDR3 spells CSVNGLAGSYEQYF. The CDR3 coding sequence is TGCAGCGTTAATGGACTAGCGGGTTCCTACGAGCAGTACTTC.

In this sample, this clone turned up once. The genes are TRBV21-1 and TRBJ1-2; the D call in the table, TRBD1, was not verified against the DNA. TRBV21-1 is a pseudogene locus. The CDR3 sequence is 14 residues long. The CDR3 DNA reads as TGTGCCAGCAGCACTCCGGCAGGGTACTATGGCTACACCTTC. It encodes CASSTPAGYYGYTF.

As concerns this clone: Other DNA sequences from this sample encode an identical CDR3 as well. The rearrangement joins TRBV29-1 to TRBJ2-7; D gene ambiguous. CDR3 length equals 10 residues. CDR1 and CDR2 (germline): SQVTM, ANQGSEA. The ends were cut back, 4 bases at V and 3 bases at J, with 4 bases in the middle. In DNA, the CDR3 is TGCAGCGTTGTCTTCTACGAGCAGTACTTC. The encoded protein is CSVVFYEQYF.

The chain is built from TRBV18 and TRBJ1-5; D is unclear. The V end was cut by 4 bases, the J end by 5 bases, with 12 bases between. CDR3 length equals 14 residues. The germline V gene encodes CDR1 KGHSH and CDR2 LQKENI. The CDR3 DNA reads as TGTGCCAGCTCACGATCGGGCATAGATCAGCCCCAGCATTTT. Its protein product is CASSRSGIDQPQHF.

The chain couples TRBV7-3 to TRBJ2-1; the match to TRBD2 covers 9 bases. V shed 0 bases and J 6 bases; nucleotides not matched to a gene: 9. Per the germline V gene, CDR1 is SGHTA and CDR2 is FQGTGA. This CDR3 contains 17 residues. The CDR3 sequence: CASSLTPPQAGGNEQFF. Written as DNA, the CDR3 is TGTGCCAGCAGCTTAACTCCCCCCCAAGCGGGAGGCAATGAGCAGTTCTTC.

CDR3 DNA sequence: TGCGCCAGCACCAAACGGCTCGGGAACGGCCATGAGCAGTTCTTC. Translating gives CASTKRLGNGHEQFF. This chain connects TRBV5-1 to TRBJ2-1; the D gene is possibly TRBD2 (5 bases). The germline CDR1 and CDR2 sequences are SGHRS and YFSETQ. V was trimmed by 6 bases and J by 8 bases, leaving 21 bases between them. There are 15 residues in the CDR3.

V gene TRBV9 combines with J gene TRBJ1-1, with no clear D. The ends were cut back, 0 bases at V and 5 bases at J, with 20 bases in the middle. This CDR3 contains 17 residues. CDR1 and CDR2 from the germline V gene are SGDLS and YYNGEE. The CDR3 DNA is TGTGCCAGCAGCGTAGCAAGCCTAGCAACGGGAGATACTGAAGCTTTCTTT. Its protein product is CASSVASLATGDTEAFF.

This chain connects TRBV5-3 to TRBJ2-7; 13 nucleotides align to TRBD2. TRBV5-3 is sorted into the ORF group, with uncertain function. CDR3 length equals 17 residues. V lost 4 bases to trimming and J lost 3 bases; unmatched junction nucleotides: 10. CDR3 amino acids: CARSVTGTSGIFYEQYF. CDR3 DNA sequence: TGTGCCAGAAGCGTGACCGGGACTAGCGGGATTTTCTACGAGCAGTACTTC.

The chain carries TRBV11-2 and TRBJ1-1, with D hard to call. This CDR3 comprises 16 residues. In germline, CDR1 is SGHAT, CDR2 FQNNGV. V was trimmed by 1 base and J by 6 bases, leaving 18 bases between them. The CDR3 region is CASSLGGPGQEAEAFF. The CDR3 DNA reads TGTGCCAGCAGCTTAGGTGGTCCGGGCCAGGAGGCTGAAGCTTTCTTT.

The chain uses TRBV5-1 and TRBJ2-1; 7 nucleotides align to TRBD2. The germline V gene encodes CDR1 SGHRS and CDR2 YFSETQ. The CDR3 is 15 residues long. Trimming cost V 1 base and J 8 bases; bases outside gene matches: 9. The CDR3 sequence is CASSLRRGRRDEQFF. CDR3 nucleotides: TGCGCCAGCAGCTTGCGGCGCGGGAGAAGGGATGAGCAGTTCTTC.

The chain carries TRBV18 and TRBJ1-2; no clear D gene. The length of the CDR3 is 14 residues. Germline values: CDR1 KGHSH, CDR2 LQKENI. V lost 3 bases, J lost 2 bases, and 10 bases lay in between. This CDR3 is CASSPVDGNYGYTF. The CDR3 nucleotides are TGTGCCAGCTCACCCGTTGACGGGAACTATGGCTACACCTTC.

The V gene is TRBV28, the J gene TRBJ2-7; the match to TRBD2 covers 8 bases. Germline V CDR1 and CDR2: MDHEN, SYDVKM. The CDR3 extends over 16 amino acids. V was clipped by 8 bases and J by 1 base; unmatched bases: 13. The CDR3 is CASRLGGSGRSYEQYF. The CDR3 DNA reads TGTGCCAGCCGGCTTGGCGGAAGCGGGAGATCCTACGAGCAGTACTTC.

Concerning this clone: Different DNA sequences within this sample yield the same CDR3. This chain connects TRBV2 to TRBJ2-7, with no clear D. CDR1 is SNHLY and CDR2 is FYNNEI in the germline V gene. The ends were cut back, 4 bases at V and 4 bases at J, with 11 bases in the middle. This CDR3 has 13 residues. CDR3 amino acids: CASSAGLAYEQYF. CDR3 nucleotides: TGTGCCAGCAGTGCAGGTCTGGCTTACGAGCAGTACTTC.

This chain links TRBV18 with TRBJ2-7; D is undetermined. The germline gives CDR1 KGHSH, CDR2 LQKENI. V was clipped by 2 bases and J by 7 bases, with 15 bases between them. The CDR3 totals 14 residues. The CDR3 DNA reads TGTGCCAGCTCACCAGACGGCAGTCTATGGGAGCAGTACTTC. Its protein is CASSPDGSLWEQYF.

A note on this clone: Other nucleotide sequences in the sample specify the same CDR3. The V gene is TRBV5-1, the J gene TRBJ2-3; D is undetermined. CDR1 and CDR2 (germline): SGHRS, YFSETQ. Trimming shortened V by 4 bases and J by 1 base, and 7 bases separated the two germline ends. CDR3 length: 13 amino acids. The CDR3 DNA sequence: TGCGCCAGCAGCACCCAGGGCACAGATACGCAGTATTTT. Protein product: CASSTQGTDTQYF.

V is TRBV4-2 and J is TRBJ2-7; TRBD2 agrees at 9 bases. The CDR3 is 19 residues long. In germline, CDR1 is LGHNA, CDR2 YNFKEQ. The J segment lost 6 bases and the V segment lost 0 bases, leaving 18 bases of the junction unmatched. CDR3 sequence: CASSQDIREAGGGSCEQYF. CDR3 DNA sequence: TGTGCCAGCAGCCAAGATATTCGGGAAGCGGGAGGTGGATCTTGCGAGCAGTACTTC.